Presented here are 26 T cell receptor beta chains from one specimen sequenced in a study of blood T cell repertoires in COVID-19. TCRdb keeps only in-frame clones here, not all; method: immunoSEQ multiplex PCR. The repertoire has around 300,000 clones, around 80% of them found once; the top ten carry under 3%. Specimen: peripheral blood. The receptors come from a man aged 25 to 40 with active or convalescent COVID-19.

This chain connects TRBV19 to TRBJ1-2, with D unresolved. The CDR3 consists of 15 residues. In germline, CDR1 is LNHDA, CDR2 SQIVND (reference sequence). Trimming took off 5 bases at V and 0 bases at J, with 13 bases between the two ends. The CDR3 sequence is CASSVSLSSNYGYTF. CDR3 coding DNA: TGTGCCAGTAGTGTTAGCTTGAGTTCTAACTATGGCTACACCTTC. The variable domain in full, with the rest retrieved from reference TRBV19 and TRBJ1-2, is DGGITQSPKYLFRKEGQNVTLSCEQNLNHDAMYWYRQDPGQGLRLIYYSQIVNDFQKGDIAEGYSVSREKKESFPLTVTSAQKNPTAFYLCASSVSLSSNYGYTFGSGTRLTVV.

The chain employs TRBV5-1 and TRBJ2-3, with 7 bases matching TRBD2. V shed 5 bases, J shed 6 bases, and the junction held 6 bases outside the gene matches. The CDR3 totals 13 residues. Germline values: CDR1 SGHRS, CDR2 YFSETQ. The CDR3 loop is CASSREDPDTQYF. In nucleotides, the CDR3 is TGCGCCAGCAGTCGGGAGGACCCGGATACGCAGTATTTT.

This clone turned up a few times. The chain carries TRBV6-5 and TRBJ2-7; D is unclear. The CDR3 is made up of 14 amino acids. V lost 7 bases and J lost 3, with 16 bases in between. Germline V gene lookup returns CDR1 MNHEY and CDR2 SVGAGI. The CDR3 here is CASTDKLYGYEQYF. In nucleotides, the CDR3 is TGTGCCAGCACCGACAAACTGTACGGCTACGAGCAGTACTTC.

CDR3: CASAASGSSYEQYF. The CDR3 DNA is TGCGCCAGCGCGGCTAGCGGGAGCTCCTACGAGCAGTACTTC. The chain recombines TRBV4-1 with TRBJ2-7; 10 nucleotides match TRBD2. This CDR3 has 14 residues. With 8 bases clipped from V and 0 bases from J, the junction kept 4 bases outside the gene matches. In germline, CDR1 is MGHRA, CDR2 YSYEKL.

This clone was found a few times. The chain recombines TRBV6-6 with TRBJ2-1, with 16 bases lining up with TRBD2. Germline V gene data show CDR1 as MNHNY and CDR2 as SVGAGI (reference sequence). V was clipped by 5 bases and J by 13 bases; unmatched bases: 8. The CDR3 totals 15 residues. The CDR3 sequence is CASSPGTSGRAFQFF. In DNA form, the CDR3 reads TGTGCCAGCAGTCCCGGGACTAGCGGGAGGGCCTTCCAGTTCTTC.

V gene TRBV29-1 combines with J gene TRBJ1-1; 7 nucleotides agree with TRBD1. CDR3 length: 12 residues. Germline trimming cut 8 bases from V and 2 bases from J; bases unmatched to any gene: 5. Per germline, CDR1 SQVTM and CDR2 ANQGSEA. CDR3 in amino acids: CSIWDRNTEAFF. In nucleotides, the CDR3 is TGCAGCATCTGGGACAGAAACACTGAAGCTTTCTTT.

The chain employs TRBV19 and TRBJ1-4; D may be TRBD1 (6 bases). This CDR3 region has 15 residues. V was shortened by 3 bases and J by 7 bases, with 15 bases between the two germline ends. CDR1 LNHDA and CDR2 SQIVND come from the germline V gene (reference sequence). DNA of the CDR3: TGTGCCAGTAGTATTGTCGGGGTAGGGGGTGAAAAACTGTTTTTT. As protein: CASSIVGVGGEKLFF. The variable domain in full, completed from reference TRBV19 and TRBJ1-4, reads DGGITQSPKYLFRKEGQNVTLSCEQNLNHDAMYWYRQDPGQGLRLIYYSQIVNDFQKGDIAEGYSVSREKKESFPLTVTSAQKNPTAFYLCASSIVGVGGEKLFFGSGTQLSVL.

This chain links TRBV19 with TRBJ1-1, with TRBD1 matching over 7 bases. Germline lookup yields CDR1 LNHDA and CDR2 SQIVND (reference sequence). Losses at the gene ends were 6 bases for V and 5 bases for J; bases not matched to a gene: 9. This CDR3 has 14 residues. The CDR3 region has the DNA TGTGCCAGTAGCCCGGACAGGTGGAGGACTGAAGCTTTCTTT. This encodes CASSPDRWRTEAFF.

The V and J genes are TRBV30 and TRBJ1-1; D is unresolved. Trimming pared 7 bases from V and 11 bases from J, leaving 11 bases between. The CDR3 runs to 9 residues. Per the germline V gene, CDR1 is GTSNPN and CDR2 is SVGIG (reference sequence). The CDR3 nucleotides are TGTGCCTATGCCCCGGAGGCTTTCTTT. As protein: CAYAPEAFF.

The chain links TRBV11-2 to TRBJ1-1; tentatively, D is TRBD1 (6 bases). The CDR3 length is 14 residues. The V gene's germline CDR1 is SGHAT and CDR2 FQNNGV. Trimming took 1 base from V and 1 from J, leaving 7 bases between them. For the CDR3, the DNA is TGTGCCAGCAGCTTAGTAGGGGGGAACACTGAAGCTTTCTTT. Protein product: CASSLVGGNTEAFF.

This chain uses TRBV28 with TRBJ2-4; tentatively, D is TRBD1 (5 bases). Trimming took 3 bases from V and 2 from J, leaving 11 bases between them. The CDR3 has 15 residues. Germline CDR1 MDHEN, CDR2 SYDVKM. CDR3: CASSFPAGTKNIQYF. Written as DNA, the CDR3 is TGTGCCAGCAGTTTTCCAGCAGGGACCAAAAACATTCAGTACTTC.

The J gene is TRBJ2-2, the V gene TRBV24-1, with D maybe TRBD1 (6 bases). Germline assignment: CDR1 KGHDR and CDR2 SFDVKD. V was shortened by 4 bases and J by 6 bases, with 11 bases between the two germline ends. The CDR3 length is 14 residues. CDR3 in amino acids: CATSDPQGSGELFF. The CDR3 DNA is TGTGCCACCAGTGACCCTCAGGGGTCCGGGGAGCTGTTTTTT.

This chain uses TRBV6-2 or TRBV6-3 with TRBJ2-7, with 11 bases fitting TRBD1. The CDR3 runs 19 residues. In germline, CDR1 is MNHEY, CDR2 SVGEGT. Trimming cost V 6 bases and J 4 bases; bases outside gene matches: 20. CDR3 bases: TGTGCCAGCAGCTCCCCCCCGGGACAGGGGGTGAGCTTAGCTTACGAGCAGTACTTC. It codes for CASSSPPGQGVSLAYEQYF.

The rearrangement uses TRBV28 and TRBJ1-5; D is unclear. Germline V gene data show CDR1 as MDHEN and CDR2 as SYDVKM. There are 15 residues in the CDR3. Between the trimmed V and J ends, which lost 2 bases and 2 bases, there was a span of 10 bases. CDR3 sequence (DNA): TGTGCCAGCAGTTTACGGAGTTCGGGCAATCAGCCCCAGCATTTT. Its protein is CASSLRSSGNQPQHF.

The genes are TRBV11-3 and TRBJ1-1, with D uncertain. CDR3 size: 13 residues. CDR1 is SGHNT and CDR2 is YENEEA in the germline V gene. Trimming stripped 4 bases from V and 0 bases from J, with 6 bases between. Here the CDR3 DNA reads TGTGCCAGCAGCTCGAACATGAACACTGAAGCTTTCTTT. Amino acids: CASSSNMNTEAFF.

This chain links TRBV4-1 with TRBJ2-2, with D perhaps matching TRBD2 (5 bases). V gave up 8 bases and J gave up 2 bases, with 15 bases separating them. Germline-derived CDR1 and CDR2 are MGHRA and YSYEKL. The CDR3 runs to 15 residues. The CDR3 reads CASRRTEVNTGELFF. As DNA, the CDR3 is TGCGCCAGCCGTCGGACTGAGGTTAACACCGGGGAGCTGTTTTTT.

The V call is TRBV6-5, the J call TRBJ2-1, with D tentatively TRBD2 (5 bases). The CDR3 totals 14 residues. The germline V gene encodes CDR1 MNHEY and CDR2 SVGAGI. V was clipped by 6 bases and J by 0 bases, with 9 bases between them. This CDR3 reads CASSGLSSYNEQFF. As DNA, the CDR3 is TGTGCCAGCAGCGGACTGAGCTCCTACAATGAGCAGTTCTTC.

This clone appeared a single time. This chain connects TRBV7-9 to TRBJ2-5; a possible D gene is TRBD2 (5 bases). V dropped 1 base and J dropped 5 bases, with 14 bases sitting between them. The CDR3 contains 15 residues. Germline V gene data show CDR1 as SEHNR and CDR2 as FQNEAQ (reference sequence). CDR3 nucleotides: TGTGCCAGCAGCTTAGTGCCTAGCAAGTCGGAGACCCAGTACTTC. Its protein product is CASSLVPSKSETQYF.

The rearrangement joins TRBV19 to TRBJ1-1, with 7 bases aligning to TRBD1. The CDR3 runs to 13 residues. In germline, CDR1 is LNHDA, CDR2 SQIVND (reference sequence). J was trimmed by 8 bases and V by 6 bases; bases with no gene match: 9. The CDR3, as DNA: TGTGCCAGTAGATGGGACAGAAAAAACGAAGCTTTCTTT. It encodes CASRWDRKNEAFF. Full variable domain (outside the CDR3, taken from reference TRBV19 and TRBJ1-1): DGGITQSPKYLFRKEGQNVTLSCEQNLNHDAMYWYRQDPGQGLRLIYYSQIVNDFQKGDIAEGYSVSREKKESFPLTVTSAQKNPTAFYLCASRWDRKNEAFFGQGTRLTVV.

As to this clone: Other nucleotide sequences from this sample produce the same CDR3. V is TRBV28 and J is TRBJ1-1; D call uncertain. Germline loops: CDR1 MDHEN, CDR2 SYDVKM. Trimming cost V 3 bases and J 0 bases, with 8 bases left between them. The CDR3 contains 14 residues. CDR3: CASSLVQMNTEAFF. The CDR3 DNA is TGTGCCAGCAGTTTGGTACAAATGAACACTGAAGCTTTCTTT.

The chain links TRBV9 to TRBJ1-6; the D gene is possibly TRBD1 (6 bases). There are 16 residues in the CDR3. CDR1 and CDR2 from the germline V gene are SGDLS and YYNGEE. Trimming took off 0 bases at V and 2 bases at J, with 9 bases between the two ends. The CDR3 bases are TGTGCCAGCAGCGTAGGGACAGCGCCCTATAATTCACCCCTCCACTTT. Protein sequence: CASSVGTAPYNSPLHF.

The chain carries TRBV19 and TRBJ1-2; 8 nucleotides agree with TRBD1. With V trimmed by 5 bases and J by 8 bases, 7 bases remained unmatched. The CDR3 loop spans 13 amino acids. Germline CDR1 and CDR2: LNHDA and SQIVND (reference sequence). CDR3 nucleotides: TGTGCCAGTAGTCCGGACAGGGAAGAAGGCTACACCTTC. It codes for CASSPDREEGYTF.

CDR3 sequence (DNA): TGCGCCAGCAGCCTCGGAGGACTCCCGAGCGAGCAGTACTTC. This gives the protein CASSLGGLPSEQYF. The rearrangement links TRBV5-1 to TRBJ2-7; a possible D gene is TRBD2 (5 bases). Germline-derived CDR1 and CDR2 are SGHRS and YFSETQ. With 4 bases removed from V and 6 bases from J, the gap between germline ends came to 17 bases. The CDR3 extends over 14 amino acids.

This chain joins TRBV4-2 and TRBJ1-5; no definite D call. This CDR3 has 15 residues. Germline V gene lookup returns CDR1 LGHNA and CDR2 YNFKEQ. V lost 3 bases and J lost 6, with 15 bases in between. The CDR3 nucleotides are TGTGCCAGCAGCCAGGAGGACCGGGAAGGTCAGCCCCAGCATTTT. Protein product: CASSQEDREGQPQHF.

The rearrangement joins TRBV7-9 to TRBJ1-6; D is possibly TRBD1 (5 bases). The V end lost 0 bases, the J end lost 2 bases, and 5 bases lay between the germline ends. Germline V gives CDR1 SEHNR, CDR2 FQNEAQ (reference sequence). The CDR3 covers 15 residues. The CDR3 coding sequence is TGTGCCAGCAGCTTAGCAGGGGCCTATAATTCACCCCTCCACTTT. It yields the protein CASSLAGAYNSPLHF.

This rearrangement joins TRBV15 to TRBJ1-1; a possible D gene is TRBD1 (6 bases). The CDR3 loop spans 12 amino acids. Trimming took off 3 bases at V and 7 bases at J, with 9 bases between the two ends. The germline gives CDR1 LNHNV, CDR2 YYDKDF (reference sequence). This CDR3 reads CATSSRGFEAFF. The DNA of the CDR3 is TGTGCCACCAGCAGCAGGGGATTTGAAGCTTTCTTT.